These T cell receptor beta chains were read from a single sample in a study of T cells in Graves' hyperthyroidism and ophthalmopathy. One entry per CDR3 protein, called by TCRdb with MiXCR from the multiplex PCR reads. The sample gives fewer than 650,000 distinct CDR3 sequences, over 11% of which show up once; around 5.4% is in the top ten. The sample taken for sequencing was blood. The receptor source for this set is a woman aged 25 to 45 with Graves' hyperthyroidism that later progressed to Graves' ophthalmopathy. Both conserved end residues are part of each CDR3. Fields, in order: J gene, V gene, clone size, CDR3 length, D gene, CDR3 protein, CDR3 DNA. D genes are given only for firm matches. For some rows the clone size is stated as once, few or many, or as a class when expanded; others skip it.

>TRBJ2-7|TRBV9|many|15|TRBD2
CASSVTSGSTQEQYF
TGTGCCAGCAGCGTGACTAGCGGGAGTACCCAGGAGCAGTACTTC
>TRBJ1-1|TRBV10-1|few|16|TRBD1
CASSSDRAPMNTEAFF
TGCGCCAGCAGCTCCGACAGGGCCCCTATGAACACTGAAGCTTTCTTT
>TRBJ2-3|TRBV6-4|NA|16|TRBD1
CASSVGDRGRGDTQYF
TGTGCCAGCAGTGTAGGGGACAGGGGGCGCGGAGATACGCAGTATTTT
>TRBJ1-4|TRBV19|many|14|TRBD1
CASTLTGGNEKLFF
TGTGCCAGCACCCTGACAGGGGGAAATGAAAAACTGTTTTTT
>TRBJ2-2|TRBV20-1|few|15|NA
CSATPFDTFTGELFF
TGCAGTGCTACGCCCTTCGATACTTTCACCGGGGAGCTGTTTTTT
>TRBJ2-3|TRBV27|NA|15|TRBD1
CASRPSGTGSSTQYF
TGTGCCAGCAGACCGTCCGGGACAGGGAGCTCGACGCAGTATTTT
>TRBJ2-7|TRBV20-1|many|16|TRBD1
CSASPPPGTVSYEQYF
TGCAGTGCTTCCCCACCACCCGGGACAGTGTCCTACGAGCAGTACTTC
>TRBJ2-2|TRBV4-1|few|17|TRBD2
CASSQLLAGGPPGELFF
TGCGCCAGCAGCCAATTACTAGCGGGAGGGCCTCCGGGGGAGCTGTTTTTT
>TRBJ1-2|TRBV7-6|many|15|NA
CASSLAGTGPDGYTF
TGTGCCAGCAGCTTAGCGGGTACAGGGCCGGATGGCTACACCTTC
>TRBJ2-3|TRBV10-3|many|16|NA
CAISDHQGFSTDTQYF
TGTGCCATCAGTGATCATCAAGGGTTCAGCACAGATACGCAGTATTTT
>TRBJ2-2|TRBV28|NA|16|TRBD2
CASSPGTRRNTGELFF
TGTGCCAGCAGCCCCGGGACTAGAAGAAACACCGGGGAGCTGTTTTTT
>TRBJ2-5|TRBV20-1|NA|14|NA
CSARPQGLGLPQYF
TGCAGTGCTAGACCTCAGGGTCTAGGTCTACCCCAGTACTTC
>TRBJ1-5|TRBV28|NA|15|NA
CASTQGGGARGAQHF
TGTGCCAGCACCCAAGGGGGGGGGGCCCGAGGAGCCCAGCATTTT
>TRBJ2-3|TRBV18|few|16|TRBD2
CASSPTSGRVTDTQYF
TGTGCCAGCTCACCAACTAGCGGGAGAGTGACAGATACGCAGTATTTT
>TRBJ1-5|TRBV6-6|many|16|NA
CASSYAPGTSNQPQHF
TGTGCCAGCAGTTACGCCCCGGGGACTAGCAATCAGCCCCAGCATTTT
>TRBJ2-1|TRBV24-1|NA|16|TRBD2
CATSDPLSGVYNEQFF
TGTGCCACCAGTGACCCCCTTAGCGGGGTCTACAATGAGCAGTTCTTC
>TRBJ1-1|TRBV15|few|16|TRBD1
CATSRGPGTVNTEAFF
TGTGCCACCAGCAGGGGCCCCGGGACAGTGAACACTGAAGCTTTCTTT
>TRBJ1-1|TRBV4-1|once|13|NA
CASSQVSNTEAFF
TGCGCCAGCAGCCAAGTTTCGAACACTGAAGCTTTCTTT
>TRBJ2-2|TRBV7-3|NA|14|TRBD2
CASSGGRPSGELFF
TGTGCCAGCAGTGGCGGGAGGCCCAGCGGGGAGCTGTTTTTT
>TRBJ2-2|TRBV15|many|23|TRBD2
CATSRERTSTSKELAGRTGELFF
TGTGCCACCAGCAGAGAGAGAACGTCGACGTCAAAGGAACTAGCGGGACGGACCGGGGAGCTGTTTTTT
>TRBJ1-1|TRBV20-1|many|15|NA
CSARGGWDQGTEAFF
TGCAGTGCTAGAGGAGGATGGGATCAGGGCACTGAAGCTTTCTTT
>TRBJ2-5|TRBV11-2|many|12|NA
CASSLSRETQYF
TGTGCCAGCAGTTTATCGAGGGAGACCCAGTACTTC
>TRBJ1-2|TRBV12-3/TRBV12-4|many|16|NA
CASSQGALNPNYGYTF
TGTGCCAGCAGTCAAGGGGCCCTTAACCCTAACTATGGCTACACCTTC
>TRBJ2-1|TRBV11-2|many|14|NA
CASSLVPYDNEQFF
TGTGCCAGCAGCTTAGTGCCCTATGACAATGAGCAGTTCTTC
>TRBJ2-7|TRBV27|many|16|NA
CASSLLGDTSSYEQYF
TGTGCCAGCAGTTTATTGGGGGACACAAGCTCCTACGAGCAGTACTTC
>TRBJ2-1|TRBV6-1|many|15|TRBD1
CASSVDRGGSNEQFF
TGTGCCAGCAGTGTTGACAGGGGCGGTTCCAATGAGCAGTTCTTC
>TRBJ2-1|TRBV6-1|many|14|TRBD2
CATLTSGRENEQFF
TGTGCCACCCTAACATCCGGGAGGGAGAATGAGCAGTTCTTC
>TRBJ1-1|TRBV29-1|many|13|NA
CSVALRVETEAFF
TGCAGCGTTGCTCTCAGGGTGGAAACTGAAGCTTTCTTT
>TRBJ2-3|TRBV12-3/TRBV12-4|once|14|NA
CASSTRQSADTQYF
TGTGCCAGCAGCACCAGACAGAGCGCAGATACGCAGTATTTT
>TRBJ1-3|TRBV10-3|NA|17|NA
CAISDQTGRSSGNTIYF
TGTGCCATTAGTGATCAGACAGGACGAAGCTCTGGAAACACCATATATTTT
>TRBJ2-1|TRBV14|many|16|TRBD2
CASSQEVPSGYNEQFF
TGTGCCAGCAGCCAAGAGGTCCCTAGCGGTTACAATGAGCAGTTCTTC
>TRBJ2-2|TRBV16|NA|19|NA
CASSFNPPGTWSNTGERFF
TGTGCCAGCAGTTTCAATCCCCCGGGCACATGGTCGAACACCGGGGAGCGGTTTTTT
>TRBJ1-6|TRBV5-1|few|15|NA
CASTLQDRRNSPLHF
TGCGCCAGCACACTTCAAGACAGGAGGAATTCACCCCTCCACTTT
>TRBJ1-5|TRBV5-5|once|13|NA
CASSPRNHQPQHF
TGTGCCAGCAGCCCACGAAATCACCAGCCCCAGCATTTT
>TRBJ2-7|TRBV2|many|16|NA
CASSVGGLSIPYEQYF
TGTGCCAGCAGTGTCGGGGGACTTTCGATTCCCTACGAGCAGTACTTC
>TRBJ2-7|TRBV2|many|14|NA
CASSDRAPLYEQYF
TGTGCCAGCAGTGATCGAGCGCCGCTCTACGAGCAGTACTTC
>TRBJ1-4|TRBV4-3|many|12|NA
CASSQEGGKLFF
TGCGCCAGCAGCCAAGAAGGGGGAAAACTGTTTTTT
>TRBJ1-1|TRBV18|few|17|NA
CASSPSQLPPENTEAFF
TGTGCCAGCTCACCGTCACAGTTACCTCCGGAGAACACTGAAGCTTTCTTT
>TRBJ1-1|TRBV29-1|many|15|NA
CSVEDRSEGNTEAFF
TGCAGCGTTGAAGATCGGAGCGAGGGGAACACTGAAGCTTTCTTT
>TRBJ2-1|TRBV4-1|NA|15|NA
CASSQDTPVYNEQFF
TGCGCCAGCAGCCAAGACACGCCGGTCTACAATGAGCAGTTCTTC
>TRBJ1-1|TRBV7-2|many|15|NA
CASSPWEQINTEAFF
TGTGCCAGCAGCCCCTGGGAGCAGATAAACACTGAAGCTTTCTTT
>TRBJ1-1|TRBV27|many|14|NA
CASSFQQMNTEAFF
TGTGCCAGCAGTTTCCAACAGATGAACACTGAAGCTTTCTTT
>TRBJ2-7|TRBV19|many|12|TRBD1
CASSMGTVEQYF
TGTGCCAGTAGTATGGGGACAGTCGAGCAGTACTTC
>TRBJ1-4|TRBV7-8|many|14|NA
CASSPRESGEKLFF
TGTGCCAGCAGCCCCAGGGAGTCAGGGGAAAAACTGTTTTTT
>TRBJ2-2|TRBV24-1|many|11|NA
CATKRDGELFF
TGTGCCACCAAACGGGACGGGGAGCTGTTTTTT
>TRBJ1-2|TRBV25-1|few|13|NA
CASSEGRVYGYTF
TGTGCCAGCAGTGAAGGGCGGGTCTATGGCTACACCTTC
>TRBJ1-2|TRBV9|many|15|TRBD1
CASSVEDRVDYGYTF
TGTGCCAGCAGCGTAGAGGACAGGGTAGACTATGGCTACACCTTC
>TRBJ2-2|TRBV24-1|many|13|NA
CATSGLVSGELFF
TGTGCCACCAGTGGCTTAGTCTCCGGGGAGCTGTTTTTT
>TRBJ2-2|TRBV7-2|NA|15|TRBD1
CASSLSQGHTGELFF
TGTGCCAGCAGCTTATCACAGGGGCACACCGGGGAGCTGTTTTTT
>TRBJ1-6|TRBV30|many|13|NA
CAWRVGRGSPLHF
TGTGCCTGGAGGGTCGGGAGAGGGTCACCCCTCCACTTT